This T cell receptor (beta chain) was identified during a study of regulatory T cells in long-lasting Graves disease. About the study: Antithyroid drugs had been taken by newly diagnosed Graves' patients for under 3 months.

This CDR3 contains 13 residues. Trimming stripped 8 bases from V and 1 base from J, with 8 bases between. Germline V gene data show CDR1 as MDHEN and CDR2 as SYDVKM. Time point reported: newly diagnosed GD, antithyroid drugs for less than 3 months. Scientists built the TCR library using RNA that was extracted from PBMCs. CDR3 regions were amplified by Arm-PCR using iRepertoire HTBI primers to build TCR beta libraries. Original handling: Taken together, the samples had around 60 TRBV and 14 TRBJ segments identified. TCRdb ran MiXCR on the multiplex PCR reads and lists one entry per CDR3 protein. For this entry, the V and J calls and clone size follow TCRdb and not the study's own pipeline. The data show a few hundred thousand distinct CDR3 sequences, with 15% to 20% seen just once and approximately 22% held by the top ten. A further study also used this sample, focusing on T cells in Graves' hyperthyroidism and ophthalmopathy. That source adds: The HTBI primer set drove a first-round RT-PCR of the TCR CDR3.

The origin of this receptor is a woman younger than 30 with Graves disease. The material sequenced was peripheral blood mononuclear cells (PBMCs), taken at new diagnosis, from a patient treated with antithyroid drugs. This rearrangement joins TRBV28 to TRBJ2-2; maybe TRBD1 (5 bases). The DNA for the CDR3 is TGTGCCAGCTGGACAAAGAACACCGGGGAGCTGTTTTTT. Residues: CASWTKNTGELFF.